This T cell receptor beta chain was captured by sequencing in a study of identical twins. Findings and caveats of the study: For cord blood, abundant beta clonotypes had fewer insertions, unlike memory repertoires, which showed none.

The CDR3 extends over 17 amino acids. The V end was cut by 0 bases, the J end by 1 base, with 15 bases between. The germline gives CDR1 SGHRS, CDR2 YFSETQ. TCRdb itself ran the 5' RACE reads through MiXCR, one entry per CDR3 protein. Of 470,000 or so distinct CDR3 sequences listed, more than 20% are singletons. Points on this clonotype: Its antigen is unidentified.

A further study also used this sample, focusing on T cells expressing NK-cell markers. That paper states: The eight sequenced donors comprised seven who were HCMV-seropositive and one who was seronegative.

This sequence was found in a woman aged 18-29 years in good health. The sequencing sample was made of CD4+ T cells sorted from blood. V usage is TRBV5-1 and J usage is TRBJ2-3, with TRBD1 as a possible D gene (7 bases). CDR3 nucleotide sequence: TGCGCCAGCAGCTTGGGTCCGGAGGGGGCAGGCACAGATACGCAGTATTTT. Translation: CASSLGPEGAGTDTQYF.